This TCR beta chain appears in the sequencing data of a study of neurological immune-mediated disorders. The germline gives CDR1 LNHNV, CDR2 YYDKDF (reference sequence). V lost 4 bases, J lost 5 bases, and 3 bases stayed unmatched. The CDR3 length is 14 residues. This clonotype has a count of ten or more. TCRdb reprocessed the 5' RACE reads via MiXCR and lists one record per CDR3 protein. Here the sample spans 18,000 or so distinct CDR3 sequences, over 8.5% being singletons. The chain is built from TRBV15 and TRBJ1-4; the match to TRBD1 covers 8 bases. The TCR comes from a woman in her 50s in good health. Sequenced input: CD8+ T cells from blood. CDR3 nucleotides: TGTGCCACCAGCAAAGACAGGGGCAATGAAAAACTGTTTTTT. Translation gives CATSKDRGNEKLFF.